The clone carrying this TCR beta chain appeared a single time. Trimming removed 5 bases at V and 3 bases at J, with 16 bases between. This CDR3 is built from 15 residues. Germline V CDR1 and CDR2: SEHNR, FQNEAQ (reference sequence). The data stem from a study of blood T cell repertoires in COVID-19. Study summary: Donors in the United States, Italy and Spain gave samples during acute or convalescent COVID-19. T cells, B-cell-depleted T cells, or PBMCs supplied cDNA or gDNA.

Original analysis: Nucleated cell number was recorded as an estimate derived from reference gene primer amplification. Assay used: immunoSEQ multiplex PCR; TCRdb lists only in-frame clones, some missing. The V and J calls and clone size come from that table; D and trimming were worked out from the DNA. The repertoire holds 25,000 to 30,000 clones, with approximately 90% as singletons. The chain is built from TRBV7-9 and TRBJ1-1, with D maybe TRBD1 (5 bases). Sequenced sample: peripheral blood. The source of this sequence is a human donor in a cohort sampled during active COVID-19. The CDR3 protein is CASSPRQGTDTEAFF. In DNA, the CDR3 is TGTGCCAGCAGCCCCAGGCAGGGCACGGACACTGAAGCTTTCTTT. The variable domain in full, with the rest retrieved from reference TRBV7-9 and TRBJ1-1, is DTGVSQNPRHKITKRGQNVTFRCDPISEHNRLYWYRQTLGQGPEFLTYFQNEAQLEKSRLLSDRFSAERPKGSFSTLEIQRTEQGDSAMYLCASSPRQGTDTEAFFGQGTRLTVV.